This T cell receptor (beta chain) emerged from a study of regulatory T cells in long-lasting Graves disease. With regard to this clonotype: The antigen is unknown. A clone one base away is much larger, so this may be a read error.

The time point is: newly diagnosed GD, antithyroid drugs for less than 3 months. RNA extracted from PBMCs served as the sequencing template. Approximately 9 milliliters of peripheral blood went into EDTA tubes. With iRepertoire HTBI primers and Arm-PCR of CDR3 regions, TCR beta libraries were built. Authors' analysis steps: Identified segments across samples numbered approximately 62 TRBV and over 13 TRBJ. Each CDR3 protein is one row after TCRdb ran MiXCR on the multiplex PCR reads. These V and J calls are TCRdb output, not the study's own analysis. The sample has around 400,000 distinct CDR3 sequences, 15% to 17% seen once. This CDR3 has 13 residues. V gave up 4 bases and J gave up 13 bases, with 20 bases separating them. Germline CDR1 MNHEY, CDR2 SMNVEV (reference sequence). Study-wide results and limits: Rather than thyroid tissue, only peripheral blood underwent study. Repertoires from persistent disease leaned toward TRBV28, TRBJ1-2 and TRBJ2-5.

The clonotype originates from a female donor with Graves disease. The chain is built from TRBV27 and TRBJ2-7; tentatively, D is TRBD2 (5 bases). The sample in question was peripheral blood mononuclear cells (PBMCs), obtained at new diagnosis, from a patient treated with antithyroid drugs. CDR3 amino acids: CASSCGSLHDYYF. The CDR3 DNA is TGTGCCAGCAGTTGCGGGTCACTCCACGACTATTACTTC.